The T cell receptor beta chain under discussion was sequenced for a study of identical twins. Template switching, a step in the protocol, added a universal primer site, and cDNA carried unique molecular identifiers. One entry per CDR3 protein results from TCRdb running MiXCR on the 5' RACE reads. In the table there are some 1,700,000 distinct CDR3 sequences, around a third of which are singletons. This clonotype was seen ten or more times. The CDR3 is 10 residues long. The germline V and J ends were trimmed by 8 bases and 2 bases, with 3 bases remaining between them. Source material: cord blood. This clonotype was sampled from a newborn girl in good health. V and J are TRBV12-3 or TRBV12-4 and TRBJ1-2; unclear D gene. The CDR3 is CASWNYGYTF. The CDR3, as DNA: TGTGCCAGCTGGAACTATGGCTACACCTTC.